This TCR beta chain was captured by sequencing in a study of blood T cell repertoires in COVID-19. Study information: COVID-19 samples, acute and convalescent, were from the United States, Italy and Spain. Nucleic acid was either cDNA or gDNA, and it came from T cells, B-cell-depleted T cells, or PBMCs.

V was pared by 7 bases and J by 7 bases, with 7 bases of the junction left unmatched. This CDR3 is built from 14 residues. The germline V gene has CDR1 SNHLY and CDR2 FYNNEI. This clone was recorded only once. Authors' data handling: Estimation of nucleated cell counts relied on the amplification of reference gene primers. The table came from immunoSEQ multiplex PCR; TCRdb's copy has only in-frame clones and leaves some out. V and J calls and clone size are those listed in that table; D and trimming were worked out from the DNA. The repertoire holds 55,000 to 80,000 clones, with 80% to 90% as singletons.

This sequence joins TRBV2 and TRBJ1-5; TRBD1 matches at 10 bases. Sequenced material: peripheral blood. The source of this sequence is a human donor in a cohort sampled during active COVID-19. The CDR3 DNA sequence: TGTGCCAGCAATGGGGACAGGGGTGAGCAGCCCCAGCATTTT. Residues: CASNGDRGEQPQHF.